The clone carrying this TCR beta chain has a handful of counts. The data originate from a study of blood T cell repertoires in COVID-19. About the study: PBMCs, B-cell-depleted T cells, or T cells were the source of the cDNA or gDNA that made up the material.

V lost 5 bases and J lost 7, with 15 bases in between. Germline loops: CDR1 SGHVS, CDR2 FNYEAQ. The CDR3 covers 13 residues. Libraries were prepared by immunoSEQ multiplex PCR; TCRdb keeps only in-frame clonotypes and omits some of them. The data show hundreds of thousands of clones, approximately 86% seen once. Enrollment of patients from Seattle took place during active infection, with longitudinal follow-up. The V call is TRBV7-6, the J call TRBJ2-7; a possible D gene is TRBD2 (5 bases). The sample taken for sequencing was peripheral blood. The TCR comes from a woman between 70 and 85 years old with COVID-19, enrolled during active disease. The CDR3 DNA reads as TGTGCCAGCAGCCTCGGAAGCGGAAAGGAGCAGTACTTC. As protein: CASSLGSGKEQYF.